A selection of T cell receptor beta chains follows, all from one sample in a study of blood T cell repertoires in COVID-19. Data came from immunoSEQ multiplex PCR; TCRdb stores just in-frame clones and leaves some out. The data contain roughly 150,000 clones, about 81% of them singletons. Sample: PBMCs or T cells enriched from blood (not recorded which). These TCRs come from a man over 45 who had recovered from COVID-19. CDR3s include the opening cysteine and the closing phenylalanine or tryptophan. Fields, in order: V gene, D gene, clone size, J gene, CDR3 DNA, CDR3 protein. The D gene is left open where the match is weak. Clone size is not always given. Where it is, it says once, few, many or a class for expanded clones.

v_gene: TRBV5-1; d_gene: TRBD1; abundance: few; j_gene: TRBJ2-5; CDR3nt: TGCGCCAGCAGCTTGAAGGCTGGCAGGGGGCTGGCCCGCCAAGAGACCCAGTACTTC; CDR3aa: CASSLKAGRGLARQETQYF
v_gene: TRBV5-1; d_gene: TRBD1; abundance: -; j_gene: TRBJ1-2; CDR3nt: TGCGCCAGCAGCTTGGAGGACAGGGTTTATGGCTACACCTTC; CDR3aa: CASSLEDRVYGYTF
v_gene: TRBV5-1; d_gene: TRBD2; abundance: -; j_gene: TRBJ2-7; CDR3nt: TGCGCCAGCAGCTACGGCGGGACTAGTTTATTATACGAGCAGTACTTC; CDR3aa: CASSYGGTSLLYEQYF
v_gene: TRBV5-5; d_gene: TRBD2; abundance: -; j_gene: TRBJ2-3; CDR3nt: TGTGCCAGCAGCGGAAGATTAAGCCTCCGGGGGGGATTAAGAGATACGCAGTATTTT; CDR3aa: CASSGRLSLRGGLRDTQYF
v_gene: TRBV27; d_gene: TRBD1; abundance: -; j_gene: TRBJ1-6; CDR3nt: TGTGCCAGCAGTGCAGGACAGGGATTTGTGTCACCCCTCCACTTT; CDR3aa: CASSAGQGFVSPLHF
v_gene: TRBV14; d_gene: TRBD2; abundance: -; j_gene: TRBJ2-2; CDR3nt: TGTGCCAGCAGCCAAGGGACTAGCGGGGGGACCTTCAGCACCGGGGAGCTGTTTTTT; CDR3aa: CASSQGTSGGTFSTGELFF
v_gene: TRBV5-1; d_gene: -; abundance: once; j_gene: TRBJ1-1; CDR3nt: TGCGCCAGCAGGTCGGACACACTGAACACTGAAGCTTTCTTT; CDR3aa: CASRSDTLNTEAFF
v_gene: TRBV29-1; d_gene: TRBD1; abundance: -; j_gene: TRBJ1-2; CDR3nt: TGCAGCGCCTCCCCCGGGACAGGGTATGGCTACACCTTC; CDR3aa: CSASPGTGYGYTF
v_gene: TRBV2; d_gene: -; abundance: once; j_gene: TRBJ1-1; CDR3nt: TGTGCCAGCAGTGAACGGTTGAACACTGAAGCTTTCTTT; CDR3aa: CASSERLNTEAFF
v_gene: TRBV20-1; d_gene: -; abundance: -; j_gene: TRBJ1-1; CDR3nt: TGCAGTGCTAGTCCCCAGATGAACACTGAAGCTTTCTTT; CDR3aa: CSASPQMNTEAFF